This is a list of T cell receptor beta chains from one sample in a study of vaccination effects on CD4 cells after COVID-19. Antigen specificity for these receptors is unknown. Assay used: immunoSEQ multiplex PCR; TCRdb lists only in-frame clones, some missing. The data show roughly 70,000 clones, 70% to 85% seen once. The sample here was CD4+ T cells from PBMCs cultured with HCoV-229E spike peptides, taken after COVID-19 vaccination. Receptors originate from a human donor who received a COVID-19 vaccine. Both conserved end residues are part of each CDR3. A D gene is named only where the DNA matches it firmly. Rows may omit the clone size; those that give it use once, few, many or a size class.

d_call	clone_size	v_call	j_call	cdr3_nt	cdr3_aa
TRBD1	NA	TRBV3-1/TRBV3-2	TRBJ1-2	TGTGCCAGCAGCTCCCGGGACAGGGTCAGAGGGGGCTACACCTTC	CASSSRDRVRGGYTF
NA	few	TRBV4-2	TRBJ1-2	TGTGCCAGCAGCCAAGAGTCGACCGCCTCTAACTATGGCTACACCTTC	CASSQESTASNYGYTF
TRBD2	NA	TRBV2	TRBJ2-5	TGTGCCAGCAAGCGCGGGGGGGGTAGAGAGACCCAGTACTTC	CASKRGGGRETQYF
TRBD1	NA	TRBV5-1	TRBJ1-1	TGCGCCAGCAGCTTGAAGGGGACAGGGGGCACTGAAGCTTTCTTT	CASSLKGTGGTEAFF
TRBD2	NA	TRBV5-1	TRBJ2-2	TGCGCCAGCAGCTTGGGACTAGCGGGTAACACCGGGGAGCTGTTTTTT	CASSLGLAGNTGELFF
TRBD1	few	TRBV5-1	TRBJ2-1	TGCGCCAGCAGTTCGACGCGGACAGGGAACAATGAGCAGTTCTTC	CASSSTRTGNNEQFF
NA	few	TRBV24-1	TRBJ1-2	TGTGCCACCAGTGATTTCGACGGGGCCTTAAGTGGCTACACCTTC	CATSDFDGALSGYTF
TRBD2	NA	TRBV9	TRBJ2-3	TGTGCCAGCAGCGTGGGGCGGGGGGGCATGACAGATACGCAGTATTTT	CASSVGRGGMTDTQYF
NA	NA	TRBV12-3/TRBV12-4	TRBJ1-5	TGTGCCAGCAGTTTTAAGAGCAATCAGCCCCAGCATTTT	CASSFKSNQPQHF
NA	once	TRBV19	TRBJ1-1	TGTGCCAGTAGTATTAATGGGGGGAACACTGAAGCTTTCTTT	CASSINGGNTEAFF
NA	NA	TRBV24-1	TRBJ1-2	TGTGCCACCAGTGGCCAAACAAGGGCCGGATATAACGACTACACCTTC	CATSGQTRAGYNDYTF
NA	NA	TRBV4-1	TRBJ1-3	TGCGCCAGCAGCCAAGAAATCGGAAACACCATATATTTT	CASSQEIGNTIYF
NA	NA	TRBV7-9	TRBJ1-4	TGTGCCAGCAGCTCTGGAACCGGATATGAAAAACTGTTTTTT	CASSSGTGYEKLFF
NA	NA	TRBV18	TRBJ1-4	TGTGCCAGCTCACCGGTCGGGAGCGGGGATGAAAAACTGTTTTTT	CASSPVGSGDEKLFF
NA	NA	TRBV30	TRBJ2-2	TGTGCCAGGAGGGATAGCAAGAACACCGGGGAGCTGTTTTTT	CARRDSKNTGELFF
TRBD2	few	TRBV11-3	TRBJ2-2	TGTGCCAGCAGCTCCGGGACTAGCGGTACCGGGGAGCTGTTTTTT	CASSSGTSGTGELFF
NA	NA	TRBV6-5	TRBJ1-5	TGTGCCAGCACCCCATCGGGGTTTGAGCCCCAGCATTTT	CASTPSGFEPQHF
TRBD1	NA	TRBV5-8	TRBJ1-1	TGTGCCAGCCCAACGACAGGGTCGGACACTGAAGCTTTCTTT	CASPTTGSDTEAFF
NA	NA	TRBV28	TRBJ1-2	TGTGCCAGCACGTTTGGCCATTTCCGTTCTAACTATGGCTACACCTTC	CASTFGHFRSNYGYTF
NA	NA	TRBV28	TRBJ2-3	TGTGCCAGCATTCCCCGGGGGAGACAGCCCACAGATACGCAGTATTTT	CASIPRGRQPTDTQYF
NA	NA	TRBV24-1	TRBJ2-4	TGTGCCACCAGTGATCCTGACAAGGCTGGTGGAAAAAACATTCAGTACTTC	CATSDPDKAGGKNIQYF
NA	NA	TRBV7-2	TRBJ1-4	TGTGCCAGCAGCTTCATCAGCACTAATGAAAAACTGTTTTTT	CASSFISTNEKLFF
NA	NA	TRBV7-2	TRBJ2-5	TGTGCCAGCAGCTTAGCGGGGTCACAGGGCCAAGAGACCCAGTACTTC	CASSLAGSQGQETQYF
NA	NA	TRBV12-3/TRBV12-4	TRBJ1-5	TGTGCCAGCAGGCGGGGGAATCAGCCCCAGCATTTT	CASRRGNQPQHF
NA	few	TRBV6-4	TRBJ2-5	TGTGCCAGCACCGAAAGGGACCCAGAGACCCAGTACTTC	CASTERDPETQYF
NA	NA	TRBV5-6	TRBJ1-2	TGTGCCAGCAGCTTATCAAAGGGAGGGAGGAACTATGGCTACACCTTC	CASSLSKGGRNYGYTF
NA	NA	TRBV6-2/TRBV6-3	TRBJ1-5	TGTGCCAGCAGTTATTTAGAGCTTACAGGGCGAATCAAGCCCCAGCATTTT	CASSYLELTGRIKPQHF
TRBD1	NA	TRBV24-1	TRBJ2-2	TGTGCCACCGGACAGGGACCCCCCGGGGAGCTGTTTTTT	CATGQGPPGELFF
TRBD1	once	TRBV5-4	TRBJ1-6	TGTGCCAGCAGCAGTGGGACAGGGACCTATAATTCACCCCTCCACTTT	CASSSGTGTYNSPLHF
NA	NA	TRBV24-1	TRBJ1-2	TGTGCCACCAGTCGGGGAGGGCTCTATGGCTACACCTTC	CATSRGGLYGYTF
NA	NA	TRBV18	TRBJ2-1	TGTGCCAGCTCCCTCGGTGCGGGCCTAATGGGGCAGTTCTTC	CASSLGAGLMGQFF